These 16 T cell receptor beta chains originate from one sample sequenced in a study of OX40 agonist ivuxolimab in advanced cancers. Using immunoSEQ multiplex PCR, the repertoire was profiled, and TCRdb retains in-frame clones only, with some absent. Of about 62,000 clones listed, approximately 92% are singletons. This specimen consisted of CD4+ or CD8+ T cells sorted from blood, obtained in a trial of the OX40 agonist ivuxolimab. These receptors originate from an adult with an advanced solid tumor such as melanoma, head and neck, liver or kidney cancer.

The chain couples TRBV19 to TRBJ1-6; possible D gene TRBD1, 5 bases. The V end was cut by 9 bases, the J end by 9 bases, with 24 bases between. The CDR3 runs to 16 residues. Germline V gene lookup returns CDR1 LNHDA and CDR2 SQIVND (reference sequence). The CDR3 protein is CASRDSVLVESSPLHF. DNA of the CDR3: TGTGCCAGCAGAGACAGCGTGCTAGTGGAGAGTTCACCCCTCCACTTT. Together with reference TRBV19 and TRBJ1-6, the CDR3 gives the full variable domain: DGGITQSPKYLFRKEGQNVTLSCEQNLNHDAMYWYRQDPGQGLRLIYYSQIVNDFQKGDIAEGYSVSREKKESFPLTVTSAQKNPTAFYLCASRDSVLVESSPLHFGNGTRLTVT.

This rearrangement joins TRBV2 to TRBJ2-7; TRBD2 matches at 14 bases. CDR1 and CDR2 (germline): SNHLY, FYNNEI. V shed 2 bases, J shed 6 bases, and the junction held 3 bases outside the gene matches. The CDR3 totals 15 residues. The CDR3 is CASSEPGTSGSEQYF. DNA for the CDR3: TGTGCCAGCAGTGAACCCGGGACTAGCGGGAGCGAGCAGTACTTC.

The rearrangement links TRBV19 to TRBJ1-2; weak D call: TRBD1 (5 bases). The CDR3 consists of 15 residues. The ends were cut back, 1 base at V and 0 bases at J, with 9 bases in the middle. CDR1 is LNHDA, CDR2 SQIVND, per germline (reference sequence). The CDR3 here is CASSIVGGANYGYTF. The CDR3 nucleotides read TGTGCCAGTAGTATAGTTGGGGGAGCTAACTATGGCTACACCTTC.

The chain joins TRBV11-3 to TRBJ2-7; 8 bases line up with TRBD1. Looked up from germline, CDR1 is SGHNT and CDR2 is YENEEA. The CDR3 sequence is 14 residues long. With V trimmed by 5 bases and J by 3 bases, 6 bases remained unmatched. This chain's CDR3 is CASSRQGTHYEQYF. The CDR3, as DNA: TGTGCCAGCAGCCGACAGGGGACTCACTACGAGCAGTACTTC.

The rearrangement links TRBV19 to TRBJ1-1; D call uncertain. The germline V gene has CDR1 LNHDA and CDR2 SQIVND (reference sequence). The V end was cut by 7 bases, the J end by 0 bases, with 9 bases between. CDR3 size: 13 residues. DNA for the CDR3: TGTGCCAGTAAAGAATGGATGAACACTGAAGCTTTCTTT. Translated, it gives CASKEWMNTEAFF.

The rearrangement links TRBV12-5 to TRBJ2-4, with no clear D. Trimming shortened V by 3 bases and J by 0 bases, and 9 bases separated the two germline ends. Germline CDR1 is LGHNT and CDR2 is FRNRAP. This CDR3 is built from 15 residues. DNA of the CDR3: TGTGCTAGTGGTTTACGGACCATAGCCAAAAACATTCAGTACTTC. It encodes CASGLRTIAKNIQYF.

The V and J genes are TRBV29-1 and TRBJ1-1, with no clear D. Germline lookup yields CDR1 SQVTM and CDR2 ANQGSEA. The germline V and J ends were trimmed by 3 bases and 5 bases, with 13 bases remaining between them. This CDR3 region has 13 residues. This chain's CDR3 is CSVETTEMTEAFF. The CDR3 DNA is TGCAGCGTTGAGACAACAGAAATGACTGAAGCTTTCTTT.

The V and J genes are TRBV6-5 and TRBJ2-2; D unresolved. The CDR3 runs 15 residues. V dropped 0 bases and J dropped 6 bases, with 11 bases sitting between them. CDR1 and CDR2 (germline): MNHEY, SVGAGI. For the CDR3, the DNA is TGTGCCAGCAGTTACTCGAGAGCCCGATCCGGGGAGCTGTTTTTT. Protein: CASSYSRARSGELFF.

The CDR3 DNA is TGTGCCAGCAGTTTAAACTACGAGCAGTACTTC. Its protein product is CASSLNYEQYF. This chain uses TRBV4-2 with TRBJ2-7, with D unclear. V was cut by 6 bases and J by 3 bases, with 6 bases left in between. CDR3 size: 11 residues. Germline CDR1 and CDR2: LGHNA and YNFKEQ.

This rearrangement joins TRBV10-3 to TRBJ1-2; 7 bases align to TRBD1. With V trimmed by 8 bases and J by 6 bases, 12 bases remained unmatched. Looked up from germline, CDR1 is ENHRY and CDR2 is SYGVKD. CDR3 length equals 14 residues. The DNA for the CDR3 is TGTGCCATCCGTGGAGGGGGCGCTTCGGATGGCTACACCTTC. Amino acid sequence: CAIRGGGASDGYTF.

There are a few counts of this clone. V and J are TRBV6-6 and TRBJ2-7; 7 nucleotides line up with TRBD2. The junction had 0 bases not matched to a gene; V was cut back by 2 bases and J by 5 bases. The CDR3 is 12 residues long. CDR1 is MNHNY and CDR2 is SVGAGI in the germline V gene (reference sequence). This CDR3 is CASSYAGDEQYF. As DNA, the CDR3 is TGTGCCAGCAGTTACGCGGGGGACGAGCAGTACTTC.

The chain has TRBV6-5 and TRBJ1-2, with D perhaps matching TRBD1 (5 bases). The length of the CDR3 is 16 residues. V lost 0 bases, J lost 7 bases, and 18 bases lay in between. In germline, CDR1 is MNHEY, CDR2 SVGAGI. CDR3 in DNA: TGTGCCAGCAGTTACTCGATCAGGGCTTTAGGTAGTGGCTACACCTTC. Its protein is CASSYSIRALGSGYTF.

The CDR3 DNA follows: TGTGCCAGCAGCTTAGAACTACTAGCGGGAGAGCGGGAGACCCAGTACTTC. Protein product: CASSLELLAGERETQYF. J is TRBJ2-5 and V is TRBV7-2; 11 bases are a match to TRBD2. The CDR3 runs 17 residues. Losses at the gene ends were 1 base for V and 5 bases for J; bases not matched to a gene: 9. Germline CDR1 SGHTA, CDR2 FQGNSA. The variable domain in full, with the rest retrieved from reference TRBV7-2 and TRBJ2-5, is GAGVSQSPSNKVTEKGKDVELRCDPISGHTALYWYRQSLGQGLEFLIYFQGNSAPDKSGLPSDRFSAERTGGSVSTLTIQRTQQEDSAVYLCASSLELLAGERETQYFGPGTRLLVL.

The chain recombines TRBV5-4 with TRBJ2-7; 7 nucleotides match TRBD1. Germline V CDR1 and CDR2: SGHNT, YYREEE (reference sequence). Germline trimming cut 4 bases from V and 3 bases from J; bases unmatched to any gene: 10. This CDR3 has 15 amino acids. The CDR3 DNA reads as TGTGCCAGCAGCCGCGGACAGGTGAATATCTACGAGCAGTACTTC. Translating gives CASSRGQVNIYEQYF.

V usage is TRBV19 and J usage is TRBJ2-1; 7 nucleotides align to TRBD2. CDR3 length equals 16 residues. V shed 3 bases and J 9 bases; nucleotides not matched to a gene: 14. The germline gives CDR1 LNHDA, CDR2 SQIVND (reference sequence). The CDR3 loop is CASSIPAGVTSGEQFF. The CDR3 nucleotides read TGTGCCAGTAGTATCCCGGCGGGAGTGACGTCGGGTGAGCAGTTCTTC.

This clone was detected only once. The chain has TRBV7-3 and TRBJ2-3; D is unclear. V was trimmed by 5 bases and J by 0 bases, leaving 3 bases between them. The germline V gene encodes CDR1 SGHTA and CDR2 FQGTGA. There are 12 residues in the CDR3. In DNA form, the CDR3 reads TGTGCCAGCAGCCCGAGCACAGATACGCAGTATTTT. Protein product: CASSPSTDTQYF.